This TCR beta chain was sequenced for a study of OX40 agonist ivuxolimab in advanced cancers. Study background: An anti-OX40 (CD134) antibody with agonistic activity, ivuxolimab, was administered to patients. There were three patients with partial responses, one having hepatocellular carcinoma and two cutaneous melanoma. Overall study results and limits: More expanded clones were found, on average, in CD8+ than in CD4+ T cells.

The assay was immunoSEQ multiplex PCR, and TCRdb's table has in-frame clones only and misses some. The sample holds 25,000 to 35,000 clones; roughly 85% are singletons and the top ten take around 50%. Notes on this clone: Its cognate antigen is unknown.

CDR1 is MDHEN, CDR2 SYDVKM, per germline. V gave up 1 base and J gave up 7 bases, with 14 bases separating them. This CDR3 region has 14 residues. This specimen was CD4+ or CD8+ T cells sorted from blood, taken in a trial of the OX40 agonist ivuxolimab. This chain uses TRBV28 with TRBJ2-7; maybe TRBD1 (7 bases). This clonotype was sampled from an adult with an advanced solid tumor such as melanoma, head and neck, liver or kidney cancer. CDR3 protein: CASSLLGGAGEQYF. Here the CDR3 DNA reads TGTGCCAGCAGTTTATTAGGGGGCGCGGGGGAGCAGTACTTC.